The 5 T cell receptor beta chains below all came from one sample that was sequenced in a study of T cells in Graves' hyperthyroidism and ophthalmopathy. Amplification yielded TCR beta CDR3 regions, with RNA transcripts as the source. An initial round of RT-PCR targeting the TCR CDR3 relied on the HTBI primer set. TCRdb used MiXCR to reprocess the multiplex PCR reads, holding one entry per CDR3 protein. The table records approximately 320,000 distinct CDR3 sequences, around 16% of them present only once. The specimen was blood. The receptors were gathered from a man in his thirties or forties with Graves' hyperthyroidism.

This clonotype was seen many times. The chain has TRBV7-9 and TRBJ2-7, with D perhaps matching TRBD2 (5 bases). This CDR3 spans 14 amino acids. Germline V gene lookup returns CDR1 SEHNR and CDR2 FQNEAQ (reference sequence). Trimming shortened V by 1 base and J by 5 bases, and 12 bases separated the two germline ends. CDR3 sequence reads: CASSLVGKVHEQYF. CDR3 in DNA: TGTGCCAGCAGCTTAGTCGGGAAGGTCCACGAGCAGTACTTC.

With regard to this clonotype: Just one base apart from a much larger clone, this may be a read error. The V and J genes are TRBV7-9 and TRBJ2-7; 10 bases map to TRBD2. Germline lookup yields CDR1 SEHNR and CDR2 FQNEAQ (reference sequence). The CDR3 length is 15 residues. J gave up 6 bases and V 5 bases, and 10 bases lay outside the gene matches. CDR3 bases: TGTGCCAGCAGCCCCAGCGGGAGGGCTCTGGGCGAGCAGTACTTC. This sequence encodes CASSPSGRALGEQYF.

The V call is TRBV10-3, the J call TRBJ1-2; no firm D call. The germline V and J ends were trimmed by 0 bases and 6 bases, with 11 bases remaining between them. The CDR3 runs 14 residues. Germline loops: CDR1 ENHRY, CDR2 SYGVKD. The chain's CDR3 is CAISESLGKNGYTF. The CDR3 bases are TGTGCCATCAGTGAGTCTTTGGGGAAGAATGGCTACACCTTC.

This clonotype was recorded a few times. The gene calls are TRBV12-3 or TRBV12-4 and TRBJ2-3; 8 positions agree with TRBD2. The junction had 4 bases not matched to a gene; V was cut back by 5 bases and J by 3 bases. This CDR3 is 14 amino acids long. The CDR3 is CASSPGLGTDTQYF. CDR3 coding DNA: TGTGCCAGCAGTCCGGGACTAGGAACAGATACGCAGTATTTT.

The V call is TRBV7-8, the J call TRBJ2-1; 7 nucleotides agree with TRBD2. Trimming at V came to 5 bases and at J to 6 bases, leaving 10 bases not matched to a gene. The CDR3 totals 15 residues. Germline CDR1 is SGHVS and CDR2 is FQNEAQ. CDR3 DNA sequence: TGTGCCAGCAGCCTCCGACTAGCAGCGCCCAATGAGCAGTTCTTC. It encodes CASSLRLAAPNEQFF.